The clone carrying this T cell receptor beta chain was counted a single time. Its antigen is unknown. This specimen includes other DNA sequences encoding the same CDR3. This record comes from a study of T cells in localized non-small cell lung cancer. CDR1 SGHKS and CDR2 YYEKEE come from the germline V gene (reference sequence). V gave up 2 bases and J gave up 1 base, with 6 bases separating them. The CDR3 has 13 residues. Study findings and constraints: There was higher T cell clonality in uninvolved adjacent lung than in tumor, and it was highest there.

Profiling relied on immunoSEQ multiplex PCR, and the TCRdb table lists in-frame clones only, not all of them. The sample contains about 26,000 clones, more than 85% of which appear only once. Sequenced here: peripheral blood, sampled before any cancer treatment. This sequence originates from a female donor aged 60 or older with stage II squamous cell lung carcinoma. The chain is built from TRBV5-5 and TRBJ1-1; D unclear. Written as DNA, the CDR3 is TGTGCCAGCAGCTTACTTCAGAACACTGAAGCTTTCTTT. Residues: CASSLLQNTEAFF.